This T cell receptor (beta chain) was obtained from a study of cytomegalovirus exposure and HLA in healthy donors. This cohort consisted of healthy bone marrow donors. General observations from the study: It was in a later analysis that TCR association rates were seen to vary by HLA locus, highest for DRB1 and lowest for HLA-C. HLA alleles showed associations with approximately 15,000 TCR beta sequences in a later analysis, at a 0.05 false discovery rate.

Concerning this clone: Its antigen is unknown.

PCR used 60 Vbeta primers and 13 Jbeta primers. Original handling: A later analysis tallied roughly 77 million unique TCR beta chains, about 11 million of them shared. Assay: immunoSEQ multiplex PCR; the TCRdb copy retains only in-frame clones and omits some. The DNA was the basis for D and trimming; V, J and clone size are from that table. The table lists about 190,000 clones, with less than 1% in the top ten. CDR1 is MGHRA and CDR2 is YSYEKL in the germline V gene. The CDR3 has 14 amino acids. Unmatched junction bases numbered 7, after V lost 6 bases and J lost 5 bases. The sequenced sample was PBMCs. The chain couples TRBV4-1 to TRBJ2-4; the match to TRBD1 covers 7 bases. The clonotype was recovered from a woman aged 25-40 years in good health and CMV-seropositive. The CDR3 DNA sequence: TGCGCCAGCAGTCAGGACAGGTGGGAAAACATTCAGTACTTC. It specifies CASSQDRWENIQYF.